This T cell receptor (beta chain) was sequenced in a study of blood T cell repertoires in COVID-19. Germline V gene sequence: CDR1 PRHDT, CDR2 FYEKMQ (reference sequence). CDR3 length equals 14 residues. V gave up 2 bases and J gave up 4 bases, with 11 bases separating them. Sequencing used immunoSEQ multiplex PCR; TCRdb keeps in-frame clones, though not all of them. Altogether fewer than 300,000 clones are present, roughly 84% being singletons, with the ten largest covering 3.1%. Sequenced sample: peripheral blood. J is TRBJ1-1 and V is TRBV13; D gene ambiguous. This TCR derives from a woman in her late teens or twenties with acute or convalescent COVID-19. The CDR3 nucleotides are TGTGCCAGCAGCTTAACGGCCCGGGTCACTGAAGCTTTCTTT. Translating gives CASSLTARVTEAFF.